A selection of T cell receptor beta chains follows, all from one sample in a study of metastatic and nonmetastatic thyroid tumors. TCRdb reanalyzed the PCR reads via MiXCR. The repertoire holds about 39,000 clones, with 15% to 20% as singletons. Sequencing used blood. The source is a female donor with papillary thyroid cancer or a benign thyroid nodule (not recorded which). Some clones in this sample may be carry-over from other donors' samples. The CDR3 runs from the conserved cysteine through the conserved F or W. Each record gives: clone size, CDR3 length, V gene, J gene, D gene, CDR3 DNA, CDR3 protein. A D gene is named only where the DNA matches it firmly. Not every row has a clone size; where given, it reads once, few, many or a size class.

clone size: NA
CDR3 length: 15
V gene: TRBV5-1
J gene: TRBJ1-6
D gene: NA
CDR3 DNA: TGCGCCAGCATCTCCCAGACAGTTTCAGGATCACCCCTCCACTTT
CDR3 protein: CASISQTVSGSPLHF

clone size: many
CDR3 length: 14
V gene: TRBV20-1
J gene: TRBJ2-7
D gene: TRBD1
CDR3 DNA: TGCAGTGCTAGTCGCGGGACAGGGGTCTACGAGCAGTACTTC
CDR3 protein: CSASRGTGVYEQYF

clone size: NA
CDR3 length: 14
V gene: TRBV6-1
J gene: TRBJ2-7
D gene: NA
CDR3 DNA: TGTGCCAGCAGGGGATACAGGTTCGCCTACGAGCAATACTTC
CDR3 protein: CASRGYRFAYEQYF

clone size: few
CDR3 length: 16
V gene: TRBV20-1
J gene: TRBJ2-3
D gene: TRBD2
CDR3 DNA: TGCAGTGCCCCTCTAGCGGGAGGGCGGGAGGTAGATACGCAGTATTTT
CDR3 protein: CSAPLAGGREVDTQYF

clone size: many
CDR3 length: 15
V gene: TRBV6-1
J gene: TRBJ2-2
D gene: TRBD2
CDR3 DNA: TGTGCCAGCAGTTGGGCGGGAGGTGGGACCGGGGAGCTGTTTTTT
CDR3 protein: CASSWAGGGTGELFF

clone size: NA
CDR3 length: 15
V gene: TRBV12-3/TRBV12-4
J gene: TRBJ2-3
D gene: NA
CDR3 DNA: TGTGCCAGCAACAAGAGGGGGGCTAGCACAGATACGCAGTATTTT
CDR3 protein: CASNKRGASTDTQYF

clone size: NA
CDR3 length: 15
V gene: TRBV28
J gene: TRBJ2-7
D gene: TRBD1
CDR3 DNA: TGTGCCAGCAGCTCCGGGACAGGGTGGTCGTACGAGCAGTACTTC
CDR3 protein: CASSSGTGWSYEQYF

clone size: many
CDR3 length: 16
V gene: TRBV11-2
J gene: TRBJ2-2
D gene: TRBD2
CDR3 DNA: TGTGCCAGCAGCTACTCCCGACTAGCGGGCACCGGGGAGCTGTTTTTT
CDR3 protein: CASSYSRLAGTGELFF

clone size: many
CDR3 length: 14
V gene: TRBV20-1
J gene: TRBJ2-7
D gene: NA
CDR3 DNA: TGCAGTGCTCGAATCAGGGGCGGGACCTACGAGCAGTACTTC
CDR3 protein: CSARIRGGTYEQYF

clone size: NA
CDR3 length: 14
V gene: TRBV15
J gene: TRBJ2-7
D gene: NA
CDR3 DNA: TGTGCCACCAGCATAAACCGGGACATTTACGAGCAGTACTTC
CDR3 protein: CATSINRDIYEQYF

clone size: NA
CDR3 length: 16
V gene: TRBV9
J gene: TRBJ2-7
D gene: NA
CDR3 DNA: TGTGCCAGCAGCACAGGGGAGGCGGATAGCTACTACGAGCAGTACTTC
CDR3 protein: CASSTGEADSYYEQYF

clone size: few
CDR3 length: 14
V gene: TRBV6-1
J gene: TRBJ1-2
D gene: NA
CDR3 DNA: TGTGCCAACAGACCGGCGGCACACCGAGGCGGCCACACCTTC
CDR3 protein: CANRPAAHRGGHTF

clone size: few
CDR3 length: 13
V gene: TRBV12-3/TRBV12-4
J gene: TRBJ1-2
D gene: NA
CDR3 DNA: TGTGCCAGCAGTAGGACATCTCGGTGGGACTACACCTTC
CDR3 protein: CASSRTSRWDYTF

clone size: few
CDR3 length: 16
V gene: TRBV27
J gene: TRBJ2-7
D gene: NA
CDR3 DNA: TGTGCCAGCAGTTCCCTACGTGTGGGAGGAGAGAAAGAGCAGTACTTC
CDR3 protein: CASSSLRVGGEKEQYF

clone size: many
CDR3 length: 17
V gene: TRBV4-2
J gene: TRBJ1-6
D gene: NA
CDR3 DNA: TGTGCCAGCAGCCAAGATTCCGTGGGGGCATATAATTCACCCCTCCACTTT
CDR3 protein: CASSQDSVGAYNSPLHF

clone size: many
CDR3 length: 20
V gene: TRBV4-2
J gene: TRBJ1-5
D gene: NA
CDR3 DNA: TGTGCCAGCAGCCAAAGTTCCCCCCAGGGCTCCTCCTTAGGCAATCAGCCCCAGCATTTT
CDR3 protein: CASSQSSPQGSSLGNQPQHF

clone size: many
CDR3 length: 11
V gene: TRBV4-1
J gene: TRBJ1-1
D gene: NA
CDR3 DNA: TGCGCCAGCAGGGGGAGGGATGAAGCTTTCTTT
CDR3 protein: CASRGRDEAFF

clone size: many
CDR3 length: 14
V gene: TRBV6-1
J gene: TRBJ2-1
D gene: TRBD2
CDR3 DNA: TGTGCCAGCAGAGTAGCGGGAGGGCCCAATGAGCAGTTCTTC
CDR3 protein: CASRVAGGPNEQFF

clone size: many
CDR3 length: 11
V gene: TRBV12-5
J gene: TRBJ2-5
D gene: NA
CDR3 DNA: TGTGCTAGTGCACTCGGTGAGACCCAGTACTTC
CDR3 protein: CASALGETQYF

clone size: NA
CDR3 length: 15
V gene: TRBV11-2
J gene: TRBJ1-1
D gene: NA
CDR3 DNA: TGTGCCAGCAGCTCATCATCGGGTTGGAACACTGAAGCTTTCTTT
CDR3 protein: CASSSSSGWNTEAFF

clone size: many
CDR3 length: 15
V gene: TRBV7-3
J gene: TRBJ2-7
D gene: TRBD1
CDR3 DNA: TGTGCCAGCAGCTTAAGACACGACAGGGTCTACGAGCAGTACTTC
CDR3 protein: CASSLRHDRVYEQYF

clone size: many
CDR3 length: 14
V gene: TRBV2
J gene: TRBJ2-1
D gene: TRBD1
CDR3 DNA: TGTGCCAGCACCCGGGACAGGGGGGATGATGAGCAGTTCTTC
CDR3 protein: CASTRDRGDDEQFF

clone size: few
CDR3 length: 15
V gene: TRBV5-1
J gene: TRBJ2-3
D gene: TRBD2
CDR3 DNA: TGCGCCAGCAGTCGGGCGGGAGCAGGTACAGATACGCAGTATTTT
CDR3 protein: CASSRAGAGTDTQYF

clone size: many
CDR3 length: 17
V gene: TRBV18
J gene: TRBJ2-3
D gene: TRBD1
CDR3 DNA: TGTGCCAGCTCACCGATAGAACCAGGGGGCGGCACAGATACGCAGTATTTT
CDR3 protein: CASSPIEPGGGTDTQYF

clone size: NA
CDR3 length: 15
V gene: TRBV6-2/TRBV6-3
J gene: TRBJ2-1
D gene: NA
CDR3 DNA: TGTGCCAGCAGTGAGCTTGAGTCGTCCTACAATGAGCAGTTCTTC
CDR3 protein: CASSELESSYNEQFF

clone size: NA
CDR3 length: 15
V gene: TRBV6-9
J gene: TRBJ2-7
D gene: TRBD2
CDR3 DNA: TGTGCCAGCAGCCCTGTGCGGGGGGGGAGCTGCGAGCAGTACTTC
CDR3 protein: CASSPVRGGSCEQYF

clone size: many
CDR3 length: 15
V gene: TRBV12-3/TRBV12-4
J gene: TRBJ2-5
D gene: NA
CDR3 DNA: TGTGCCAGCAGTGACCCGACAGGAGACCAAGAGACCCAGTACTTC
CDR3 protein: CASSDPTGDQETQYF

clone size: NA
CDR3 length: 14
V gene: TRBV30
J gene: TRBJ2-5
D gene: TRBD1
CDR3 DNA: TGTGCCTGGAGTGTAACAGGGGGCAAGGAGACCCAGTACTTC
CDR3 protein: CAWSVTGGKETQYF

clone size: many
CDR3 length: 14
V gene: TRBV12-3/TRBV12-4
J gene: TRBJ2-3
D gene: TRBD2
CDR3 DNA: TGTGCCAGCAGAGCGGGAGTGGGGGCAGATACGCAGTATTTT
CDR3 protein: CASRAGVGADTQYF

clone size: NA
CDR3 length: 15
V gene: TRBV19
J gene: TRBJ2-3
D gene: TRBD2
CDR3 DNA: TGTGCCAGTGGTCCTAGCGGGAAAGCTGCAGATACGCAGTATTTT
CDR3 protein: CASGPSGKAADTQYF

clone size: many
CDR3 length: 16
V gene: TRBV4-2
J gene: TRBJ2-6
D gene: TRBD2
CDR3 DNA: TGTGCCAGCAGCCAAGAGGGGGGGTCTGGGGCCAACGTCCTGACTTTC
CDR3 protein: CASSQEGGSGANVLTF

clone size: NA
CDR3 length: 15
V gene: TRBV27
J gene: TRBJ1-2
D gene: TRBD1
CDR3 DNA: TGTGCCAGCATAACAGGGGATTCAAGAAACTATGTCTACACCTTC
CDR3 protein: CASITGDSRNYVYTF

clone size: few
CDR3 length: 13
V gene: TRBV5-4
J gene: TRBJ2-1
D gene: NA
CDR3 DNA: TGTGCCAGCAGCTTGATGGCCTACAATGAACAGTTCTTC
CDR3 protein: CASSLMAYNEQFF

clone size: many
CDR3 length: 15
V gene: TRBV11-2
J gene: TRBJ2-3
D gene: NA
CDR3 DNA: TGTGCCAGCAGCTTAGGAACAGGGTTGTCGGATACGCAGTATTTT
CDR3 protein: CASSLGTGLSDTQYF

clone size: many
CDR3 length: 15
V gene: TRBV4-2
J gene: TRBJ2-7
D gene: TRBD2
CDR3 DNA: TGTGCCAGCAGCCGCCCGGGACTAGCGTCCTACGAGCAGTACTTC
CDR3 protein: CASSRPGLASYEQYF

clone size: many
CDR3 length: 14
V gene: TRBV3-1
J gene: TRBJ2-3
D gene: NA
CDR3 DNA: TGTGCCAGCAGCCAAGTCAGTTCGTGGGATACGCAGTATTTT
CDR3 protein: CASSQVSSWDTQYF